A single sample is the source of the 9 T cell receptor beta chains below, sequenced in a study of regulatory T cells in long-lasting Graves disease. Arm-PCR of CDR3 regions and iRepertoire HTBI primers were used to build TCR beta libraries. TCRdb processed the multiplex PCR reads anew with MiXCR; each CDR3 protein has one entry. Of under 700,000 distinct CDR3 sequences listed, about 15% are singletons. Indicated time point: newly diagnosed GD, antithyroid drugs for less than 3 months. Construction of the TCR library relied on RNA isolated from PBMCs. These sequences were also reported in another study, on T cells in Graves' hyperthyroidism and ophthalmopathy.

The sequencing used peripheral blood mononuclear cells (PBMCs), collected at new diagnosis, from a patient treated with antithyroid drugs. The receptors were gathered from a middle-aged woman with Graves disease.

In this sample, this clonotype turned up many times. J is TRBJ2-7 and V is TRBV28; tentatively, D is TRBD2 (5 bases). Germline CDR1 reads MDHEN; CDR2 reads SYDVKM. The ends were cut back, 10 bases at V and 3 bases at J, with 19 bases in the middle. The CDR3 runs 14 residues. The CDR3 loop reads CATTGSWTFYEQYF. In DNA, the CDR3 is TGTGCCACCACGGGCAGTTGGACTTTCTACGAGCAGTACTTC.

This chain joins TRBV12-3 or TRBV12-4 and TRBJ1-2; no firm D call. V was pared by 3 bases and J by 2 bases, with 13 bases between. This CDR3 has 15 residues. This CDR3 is CASSFLASSNYGYTF. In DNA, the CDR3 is TGTGCCAGCAGTTTTCTAGCGTCCAGCAACTATGGCTACACCTTC.

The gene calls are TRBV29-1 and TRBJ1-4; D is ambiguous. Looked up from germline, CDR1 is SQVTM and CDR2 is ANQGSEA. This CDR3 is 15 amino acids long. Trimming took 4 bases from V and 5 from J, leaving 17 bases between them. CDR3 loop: CSVVPEGYRNEKLFF. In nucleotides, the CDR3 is TGCAGCGTTGTACCTGAGGGTTATAGGAATGAAAAACTGTTTTTT.

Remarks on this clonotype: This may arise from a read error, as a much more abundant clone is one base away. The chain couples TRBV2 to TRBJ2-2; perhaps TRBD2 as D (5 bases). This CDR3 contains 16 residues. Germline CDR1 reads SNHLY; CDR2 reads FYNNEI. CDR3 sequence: CASSEILPSVTGELSF. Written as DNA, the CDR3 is TGTGCCAGCAGTGAAATCCTTCCGTCGGTCACCGGGGAGCTGTCTTTT.

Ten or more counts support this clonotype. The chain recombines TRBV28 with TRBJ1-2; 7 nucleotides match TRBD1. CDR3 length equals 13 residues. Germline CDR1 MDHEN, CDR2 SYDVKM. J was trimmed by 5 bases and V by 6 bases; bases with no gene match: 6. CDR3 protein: CASSSGQAYGYTF. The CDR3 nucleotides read TGTGCCAGCAGCTCCGGACAGGCTTATGGCTACACCTTC.

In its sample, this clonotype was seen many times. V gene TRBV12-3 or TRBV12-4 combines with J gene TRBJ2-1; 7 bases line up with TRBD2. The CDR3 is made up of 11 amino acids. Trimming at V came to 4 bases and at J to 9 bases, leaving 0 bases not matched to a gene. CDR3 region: CASSSGGEQFF. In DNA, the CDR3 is TGTGCCAGCAGTTCGGGAGGTGAGCAGTTCTTC.

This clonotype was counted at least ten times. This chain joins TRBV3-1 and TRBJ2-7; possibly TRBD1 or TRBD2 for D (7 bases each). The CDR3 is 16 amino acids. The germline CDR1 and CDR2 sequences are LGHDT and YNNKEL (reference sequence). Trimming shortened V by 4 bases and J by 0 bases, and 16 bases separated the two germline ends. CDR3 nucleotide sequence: TGTGCCAGCAGCCCCACTAGCGCAGGGGGCTCCTACGAGCAGTACTTC. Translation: CASSPTSAGGSYEQYF.

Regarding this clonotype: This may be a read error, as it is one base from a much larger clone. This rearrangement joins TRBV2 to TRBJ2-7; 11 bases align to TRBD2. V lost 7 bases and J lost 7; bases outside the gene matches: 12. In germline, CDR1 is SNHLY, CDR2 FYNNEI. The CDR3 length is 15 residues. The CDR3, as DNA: TGTGCCAGCACGTTCTCTAGCGGGGGGCGGGGTGAGCAGTACTTC. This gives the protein CASTFSSGGRGEQYF.

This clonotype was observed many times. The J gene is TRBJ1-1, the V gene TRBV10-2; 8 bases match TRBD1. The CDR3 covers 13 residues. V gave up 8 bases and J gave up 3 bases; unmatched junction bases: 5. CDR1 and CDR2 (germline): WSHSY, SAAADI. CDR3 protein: CASGQGGDTEAFF. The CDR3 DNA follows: TGCGCCAGCGGACAGGGTGGGGACACTGAAGCTTTCTTT.